These 21 T cell receptor beta chains were all obtained from the same sample, sequenced in a study of T-cell reconstitution after alpha-beta-depleted transplantation in children. Unique molecular identifiers were incorporated during preparation of the TCRbeta library. TCRdb analysed the PCR reads with MiXCR anew, one entry per CDR3 protein. The sample shows 250,000 or so distinct CDR3 sequences, roughly 8.2% of them seen only once. The sample consisted of PBMCs, mostly from graft donor cells, taken 180 days after TCRalphabeta/CD19-depleted stem cell transplant. Receptor source: a male patient between 10 and 17 years old who had a stem cell transplant for acute lymphoblastic leukemia, so the T cells may come from the graft donor.

Many counts were recorded for this clonotype. The V gene is TRBV12-3 or TRBV12-4, the J gene TRBJ1-5; no firm D call. CDR3 length equals 15 residues. V gave up 5 bases and J gave up 2 bases, with 13 bases separating them. The CDR3 sequence: CASSLPGSGNQPQHF. CDR3 DNA: TGTGCCAGCAGTCTGCCGGGTTCCGGCAATCAGCCCCAGCATTTT.

Remarks on this clonotype: A much larger clone lies a single base off, so this may be a read error. The rearrangement joins TRBV24-1 to TRBJ2-3; 7 positions match TRBD1. The CDR3 spans 18 residues. From germline, CDR1 is KGHDR and CDR2 SFDVKD. CDR3 protein: CATSDPFRDRGSDNTRYF. The CDR3 DNA reads TGTGCCACCAGTGACCCCTTCCGGGACAGAGGATCCGATAATACGCGGTATTTT.

This clonotype was detected ten times or more. The V call is TRBV4-2, the J call TRBJ2-6; 9 bases are a match to TRBD1. CDR1 LGHNA and CDR2 YNFKEQ come from the germline V gene. Trimming removed 4 bases from V and 3 bases from J; junction bases left unmatched: 13. The CDR3 runs to 19 residues. The CDR3 region has the DNA TGTGCCAGCAGCCCGGACAGGGGATCTCGGCTCTTTGGGGCCAACGTCCTGACTTTC. Protein: CASSPDRGSRLFGANVLTF.

This clonotype was counted ten times or more. V gene TRBV20-1 combines with J gene TRBJ1-4; 8 bases agree with TRBD1. V lost 5 bases to trimming and J lost 7 bases; unmatched junction nucleotides: 12. CDR1 and CDR2 (germline): DFQATT, SNEGSKA (reference sequence). CDR3 length: 15 amino acids. The DNA of the CDR3 is TGCAGTGCTCGCGCAGATGGGACAGGTAGTGAAAAACTGTTTTTT. Translation gives CSARADGTGSEKLFF.

This clonotype was seen at least ten times. The chain has TRBV5-1 and TRBJ2-1, with 15 bases lining up with TRBD2. Looked up from germline, CDR1 is SGHRS and CDR2 is YFSETQ. The CDR3 runs 19 residues. V shed 6 bases and J 0 bases; nucleotides not matched to a gene: 10. CDR3 region: CASNRGLAGGPSSYNEQFF. The CDR3 bases are TGCGCCAGCAACCGAGGACTAGCGGGAGGGCCAAGCTCCTACAATGAGCAGTTCTTC.

This clonotype was recorded many times. The chain uses TRBV2 and TRBJ2-3; no reliable D call. Per the germline V gene, CDR1 is SNHLY and CDR2 is FYNNEI. Trimming stripped 5 bases from V and 6 bases from J, with 3 bases between. CDR3 length equals 10 residues. The CDR3 bases are TGTGCCAGCAGTAGGGATACGCAGTATTTT. Its translation is CASSRDTQYF. Combining the CDR3 with reference TRBV2 and TRBJ2-3 gives the whole variable domain EPEVTQTPSHQVTQMGQEVILRCVPISNHLYFYWYRQILGQKVEFLVSFYNNEISEKSEIFDDQFSVERPDGSNFTLKIRSTKLEDSAMYFCASSRDTQYFGPGTRLTVL.

Ten or more counts support this clonotype. V is TRBV5-1 and J is TRBJ2-5; D remains ambiguous. Germline loops: CDR1 SGHRS, CDR2 YFSETQ. This CDR3 region has 19 residues. V lost 0 bases to trimming and J lost 0 bases, with 21 bases between them. The CDR3 region has the DNA TGCGCCAGCAGCTTGGACTTTCCTCATAGCCCCTTGTACCAAGAGACCCAGTACTTC. Translating gives CASSLDFPHSPLYQETQYF. The full variable domain, rest sourced from reference TRBV5-1 and TRBJ2-5, is KAGVTQTPRYLIKTRGQQVTLSCSPISGHRSVSWYQQTPGQGLQFLFEYFSETQRNKGNFPGRFSGRQFSNSRSEMNVSTLELGDSALYLCASSLDFPHSPLYQETQYFGPGTRLLVL.

This clonotype has ten or more counts. The chain combines TRBV6-2 or TRBV6-3 with TRBJ2-1; 8 bases line up with TRBD2. The ends lost 4 bases at V and 4 bases at J; junction bases unmatched: 3. The germline V gene has CDR1 MNHEY and CDR2 SVGEGT. This CDR3 spans 14 amino acids. The chain's CDR3 is CASSSLAVYNEQFF. The CDR3 region has the DNA TGTGCCAGCAGTTCACTAGCGGTATACAATGAGCAGTTCTTC.

In this sample, this clonotype turned up many times. The chain is built from TRBV10-3 and TRBJ2-7; D gene uncertain. This CDR3 has 14 residues. Trimming took off 3 bases at V and 3 bases at J, with 12 bases between the two ends. Germline CDR1 ENHRY, CDR2 SYGVKD. For the CDR3, the DNA is TGTGCCATCAGTGAAGTGGCGAAACGCTACGAGCAGTACTTC. Amino acid sequence: CAISEVAKRYEQYF.

This clonotype was observed many times. This chain uses TRBV20-1 with TRBJ1-2; maybe TRBD1 (6 bases). Germline lookup yields CDR1 DFQATT and CDR2 SNEGSKA (reference sequence). The CDR3 extends over 13 amino acids. Trimming stripped 6 bases from V and 2 bases from J, with 13 bases between. The CDR3 here is CSAHRRGNYGYTF. In DNA form, the CDR3 reads TGCAGTGCGCACCGCAGGGGCAACTATGGCTACACCTTC.

This clonotype was picked up many times. J is TRBJ2-3 and V is TRBV4-3; TRBD2 might be the D (7 bases). The CDR3 contains 15 residues. Trimming took off 3 bases at V and 6 bases at J, with 16 bases between the two ends. From germline, CDR1 is LGHNA and CDR2 YSLEER. The chain's CDR3 is CASSHAVGGPDTQYF. The CDR3 DNA is TGCGCCAGCAGCCACGCGGTGGGGGGGCCTGATACGCAGTATTTT.

This clonotype was counted many times. V gene TRBV7-9 combines with J gene TRBJ2-1, with 9 bases fitting TRBD1. The CDR3 has 14 amino acids. CDR1 and CDR2 from the germline V gene are SEHNR and FQNEAQ (reference sequence). The V segment lost 5 bases and the J segment 9 bases; nucleotides outside the gene matches: 8. The CDR3 nucleotides read TGTGCCAGCAGCCGGGACAGGGAAAGGAGTGAGCAGTTCTTC. Translating it yields CASSRDRERSEQFF.

The sample holds many counts of this clonotype. The chain employs TRBV12-3 or TRBV12-4 and TRBJ2-1; the D call may be TRBD1 or TRBD2 (5 bases each). Trimming removed 5 bases from V and 4 bases from J, with 21 bases in between. The CDR3 has 17 residues. The chain's CDR3 is CASSGHRGGVGYNEQFF. CDR3 sequence (DNA): TGTGCCAGCAGTGGCCACCGTGGGGGAGTAGGGTACAATGAGCAGTTCTTC.

This clonotype appeared many times. J is TRBJ2-7 and V is TRBV28, with 7 positions matching TRBD1. CDR3 length: 15 residues. V shed 7 bases, J shed 6 bases, and the junction held 15 bases outside the gene matches. Germline V gives CDR1 MDHEN, CDR2 SYDVKM. The CDR3 bases are TGTGCCAGCAATCGGGGACAGCCGGCCTACGCCGAGCAGTACTTC. Translated, it gives CASNRGQPAYAEQYF.

This clonotype was recorded a few times. The V gene is TRBV29-1, the J gene TRBJ1-1; a weak D match, TRBD1 (6 bases). Trimming removed 5 bases at V and 1 base at J, with 14 bases between. The CDR3 loop spans 14 amino acids. Germline loops: CDR1 SQVTM, CDR2 ANQGSEA. CDR3: CSVPPRGGNTEAFF. In nucleotides, the CDR3 is TGCAGCGTTCCCCCCAGAGGGGGGAACACTGAAGCTTTCTTT. Filled out from reference TRBV29-1 and TRBJ1-1, the complete variable domain reads SAVISQKPSRDICQRGTSLTIQCQVDSQVTMMFWYRQQPGQSLTLIATANQGSEATYESGFVIDKFPISRPNLTFSTLTVSNMSPEDSSIYLCSVPPRGGNTEAFFGQGTRLTVV.

This clonotype was found many times. The chain employs TRBV24-1 and TRBJ2-5; D is perhaps TRBD1 (5 bases). Trimming took off 5 bases at V and 7 bases at J, with 7 bases between the two ends. CDR1 is KGHDR, CDR2 SFDVKD, per germline. The CDR3 consists of 11 residues. The CDR3 DNA follows: TGTGCCACCAGTGCCCAGGGGACCCAGTACTTC. Its translation: CATSAQGTQYF.

CDR3 bases: TGTGCCATCAGTGAGTTAGACAGCAAGGCTTTCTTT. Translation: CAISELDSKAFF. The chain recombines TRBV10-3 with TRBJ1-1, with D perhaps TRBD1 (5 bases). The V gene's germline CDR1 is ENHRY and CDR2 SYGVKD. The CDR3 loop spans 12 amino acids. V was cut by 1 base and J by 11 bases, with 11 bases left in between.

This clonotype was found many times. The chain combines TRBV29-1 with TRBJ2-7, with D tentatively TRBD1 or TRBD2 (5 bases each). The V gene's germline CDR1 is SQVTM and CDR2 ANQGSEA. The ends were cut back, 7 bases at V and 5 bases at J, with 21 bases in the middle. The CDR3 is made up of 14 amino acids. The CDR3 protein is CSAAPRDPKDEQYF. CDR3 coding DNA: TGCAGCGCCGCGCCCCGGGACCCGAAGGACGAGCAGTACTTC.

This clonotype was observed at least ten times. The gene calls are TRBV11-1 and TRBJ1-1; perhaps TRBD1 as D (5 bases). Trimming cost V 4 bases and J 6 bases, with 18 bases left between them. The CDR3 is 15 residues long. Germline V lookup: CDR1 SGHAT, CDR2 FQDESV (reference sequence). The CDR3, as DNA: TGTGCCAGCAGCTCCCTGGTCCCCTGGGGGTCTGAAGCTTTCTTT. This translates into CASSSLVPWGSEAFF.

This clonotype was seen ten or more times. V gene TRBV4-3 combines with J gene TRBJ1-2; D not certain. Deletions cut 2 bases from V and 2 bases from J, with 9 bases between. Germline loops: CDR1 LGHNA, CDR2 YSLEER. The CDR3 has 14 residues. CDR3 in DNA: TGCGCCAGCAGCCAACGGACGGAGAACTATGGCTACACCTTC. Protein: CASSQRTENYGYTF.

At least ten counts were recorded for this clonotype. The V and J genes are TRBV20-1 and TRBJ1-6; D remains unclear. V shed 6 bases and J shed 9 bases, with 18 bases lying between them. The germline gives CDR1 DFQATT, CDR2 SNEGSKA (reference sequence). CDR3 size: 14 residues. The CDR3 DNA sequence: TGCAGTGCCCGGTCCCTCAGCGGTGGTTCACCCCTCCACTTT. Amino acid sequence: CSARSLSGGSPLHF.